This T cell receptor beta chain comes out of a study of Graves' ophthalmopathy and Graves' hyperthyroidism. CDR3 regions of TCR beta were amplified from RNA transcripts. In the first round, RT-PCR was carried out with HTBI primers, and a multiplex PCR formed the second round. TCRdb re-derived calls from the multiplex PCR reads in MiXCR, one entry per CDR3 protein. The data contain a few hundred thousand distinct CDR3 sequences, 17% of them seen just once; the ten biggest clones take up 2.4%. This clonotype was observed at least ten times. Clinicians made diagnoses from clinical symptoms, serum thyroxine, TRAb, thyroid ultrasound and orbital computed tomography. The sequence was obtained from an adult woman with stable Graves' hyperthyroidism. Sample: peripheral blood.

The CDR3 reads CASSLGPMIYEQYF. DNA for the CDR3: TGTGCCAGCAGTTTGGGACCGATGATCTACGAGCAGTACTTC. The chain couples TRBV28 to TRBJ2-7; possibly TRBD1 or TRBD2 for D (5 bases each). The germline V gene has CDR1 MDHEN and CDR2 SYDVKM. Deletions cut 3 bases from V and 3 bases from J, with 12 bases between. This CDR3 contains 14 residues. Based on the CDR3 plus reference TRBV28 and TRBJ2-7, the full variable domain is DVKVTQSSRYLVKRTGEKVFLECVQDMDHENMFWYRQDPGLGLRLIYFSYDVKMKEKGDIPEGYSVSREKKERFSLILESASTNQTSMYLCASSLGPMIYEQYFGPGTRLTVT.